The source of this TCR beta chain is a study of glioma-infiltrating T cells. Germline CDR1 reads SGHRS; CDR2 reads YFSETQ. This CDR3 is 12 amino acids long. V was pared by 3 bases and J by 6 bases, with 8 bases between. Amplification of TCR alpha and beta CDR3 regions from RNA used iRepertoire nested multiplex PCR. MiXCR, applied by TCRdb to the multiplex PCR reads, yields one record per CDR3 protein. The sample lists approximately 190,000 distinct CDR3 sequences, over 25% seen once, with over 20% in the top ten. The J gene is TRBJ2-3, the V gene TRBV5-1, with D unclear. This TCR derives from a human donor with low-grade glioma or glioblastoma, undergoing nonglioma brain surgery, or in good health (not recorded which). The source material was glioma tissue, nonneoplastic brain tissue, or PBMCs (not recorded which). This CDR3 is CASSSVADTQYF. DNA of the CDR3: TGCGCCAGCAGCTCGGTCGCGGATACGCAGTATTTT.